This T cell receptor beta chain was found in a study of shared clonotypes between healthy human individuals. Per germline, CDR1 SQVTM and CDR2 ANQGSEA. The germline V and J ends were trimmed by 7 bases and 8 bases, with 12 bases remaining between them. The CDR3 covers 11 residues. Only in-frame clones appear in the TCRdb table, and some are missing; sequencing was by immunoSEQ multiplex PCR. Among roughly 2,000,000 clones listed, 80% to 95% were seen once. Selected positively for CCR7 and CD45RO-negative, naive CD8 cells excluded terminally differentiated effector memory CD45RA+ cells. The rearrangement joins TRBV29-1 to TRBJ2-1, with TRBD2 as a possible D gene (6 bases). This clonotype was sampled from a man aged 18 to 29 in good health. Some clones in this sample may be carry-over from other donors' samples. The sample comprised naive CD8+ T cells from PBMCs. CDR3 DNA sequence: TGCAGCGGAGGACTAATCCATGAGCAGTTCTTC. Protein product: CSGGLIHEQFF.